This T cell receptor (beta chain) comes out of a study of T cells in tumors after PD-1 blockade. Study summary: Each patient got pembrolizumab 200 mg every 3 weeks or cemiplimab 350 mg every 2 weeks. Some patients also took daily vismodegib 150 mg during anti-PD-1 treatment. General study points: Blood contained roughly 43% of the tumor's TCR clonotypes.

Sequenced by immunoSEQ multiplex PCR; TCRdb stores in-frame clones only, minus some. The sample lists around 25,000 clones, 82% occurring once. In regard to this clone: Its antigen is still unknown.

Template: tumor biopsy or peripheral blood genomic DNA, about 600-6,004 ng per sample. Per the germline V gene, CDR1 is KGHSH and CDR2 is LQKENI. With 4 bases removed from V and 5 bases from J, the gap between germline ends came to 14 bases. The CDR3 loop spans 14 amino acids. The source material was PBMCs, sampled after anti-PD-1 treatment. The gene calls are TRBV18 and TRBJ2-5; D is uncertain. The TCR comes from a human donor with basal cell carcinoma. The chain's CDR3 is CASSRSLTGETQYF. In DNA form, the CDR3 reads TGTGCCAGCTCACGTTCTTTGACCGGGGAGACCCAGTACTTC.